This T cell receptor (beta chain) was sequenced for a study of a mutant IDH1 vaccine in newly diagnosed glioma. Overall study: Investigators started vaccination 4-6 weeks after radiotherapy alone, or with temozolomide cycles.

A note on this clone: The antigen is undetermined.

As for time point: week 35, safety follow-up. Topical imiquimod was applied with each vaccine dose, which held 300 ug of mutant IDH1 20-mer peptide. CDR1 is GTSNPN, CDR2 SVGIG, per germline (reference sequence). Trimming stripped 1 base from V and 8 bases from J, with 8 bases between. The CDR3 spans 11 residues. Clones were read by immunoSEQ multiplex PCR, and TCRdb kept only the in-frame ones, dropping some. This table holds tens of thousands of clones, roughly 75% found once. This sequence originates from a woman aged 40 to 50 with glioma. The material sequenced was PBMCs, taken from a glioma patient whose treatment included an IDH1 peptide vaccine. V is TRBV30 and J is TRBJ1-2, with a tentative D call TRBD1 (6 bases). The CDR3 DNA sequence: TGTGCCTGGAGTGCTGGGGGCGGCTACACCTTC. Its translation is CAWSAGGGYTF.